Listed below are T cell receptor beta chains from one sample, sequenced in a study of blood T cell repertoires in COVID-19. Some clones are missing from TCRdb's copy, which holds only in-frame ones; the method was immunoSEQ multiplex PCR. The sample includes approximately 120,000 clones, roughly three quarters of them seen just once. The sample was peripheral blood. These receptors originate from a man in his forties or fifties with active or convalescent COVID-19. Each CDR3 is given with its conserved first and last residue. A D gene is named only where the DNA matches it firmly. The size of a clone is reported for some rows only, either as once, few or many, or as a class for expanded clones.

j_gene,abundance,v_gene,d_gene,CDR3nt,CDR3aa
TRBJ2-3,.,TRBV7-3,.,TGTGCCAGCAGCGATAGCGGTATCACAGATACGCAGTATTTT,CASSDSGITDTQYF
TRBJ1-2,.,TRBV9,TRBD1,TGTGCCAGCAGCGACCGACAGGGGGACTATGGCTACACCTTC,CASSDRQGDYGYTF
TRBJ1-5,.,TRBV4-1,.,TGCGCCAGCAGCCAAGTGACTCGCAGGGCCAATCAGCCCCAGCATTTT,CASSQVTRRANQPQHF
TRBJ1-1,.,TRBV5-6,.,TGTGCCAGCACCTGGGGGGGGACCGAAGCTTTCTTT,CASTWGGTEAFF
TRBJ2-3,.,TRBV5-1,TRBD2,TGCGCCAGCAGGGCCTTAGCGGGAGTGGGTACAGATACGCAGTATTTT,CASRALAGVGTDTQYF
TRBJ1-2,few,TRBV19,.,TGTGCCAGTAGTTGGGGGGTTGGCTACACCTTC,CASSWGVGYTF
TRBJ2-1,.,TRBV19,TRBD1,TGTGCCAGTAGTAACCGGACAGGGGGGGATGAGCAGTTCTTC,CASSNRTGGDEQFF
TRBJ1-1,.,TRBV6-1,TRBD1,TGTGCCAGCAGTGAAGCGATCAGGGGGCGCGGGGTCACTGAAGCTTTCTTT,CASSEAIRGRGVTEAFF
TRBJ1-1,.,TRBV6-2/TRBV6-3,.,TGTGCCAGCAGCCAGGGTTGGGGCGAAGCTTTCTTT,CASSQGWGEAFF
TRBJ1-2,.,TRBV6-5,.,TGTGCCAGCAGGGCCCCAGGGGACTATGGCTACACCTTC,CASRAPGDYGYTF
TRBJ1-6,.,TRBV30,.,TGTGCTTGTAAGGGACCGGGACAATATAATTCACCCCTCCACTTT,CACKGPGQYNSPLHF
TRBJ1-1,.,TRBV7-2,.,TGTGCCAGCAGCCTACAAGCTGGGCCGGGATACGAAGCTTTCTTT,CASSLQAGPGYEAFF
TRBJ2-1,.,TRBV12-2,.,TGTGCAAGTCGCTTAGTCCCTGGCGGGCACAATGAGCAGTTCTTC,CASRLVPGGHNEQFF
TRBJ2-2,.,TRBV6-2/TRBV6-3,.,TGTGCCAGCAGTCCCCAGGAGGTGGGGGAGCTGTTTTTT,CASSPQEVGELFF
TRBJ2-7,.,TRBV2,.,TGTGCCAGCAGTGAGGGTATCGGACTCCGCTACGAGCAGTACTTC,CASSEGIGLRYEQYF
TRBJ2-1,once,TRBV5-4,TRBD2,TGTGCCAGCAGCTTGGGTAGCGGGGTCTACAATGAGCAGTTCTTC,CASSLGSGVYNEQFF
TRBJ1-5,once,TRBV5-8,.,TGTGCCAGCAGCCTTGGCCTTGGACAGCCACAACACAATCAGCCCCAGCATTTT,CASSLGLGQPQHNQPQHF
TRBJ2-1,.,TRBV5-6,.,TGTGCCAGCAAGGACTTCGCGAACAATGAGCAGTTCTTC,CASKDFANNEQFF
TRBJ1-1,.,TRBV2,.,TGTGCCAGCAATAGAGGGTCCGCTGAAGCTTTCTTT,CASNRGSAEAFF
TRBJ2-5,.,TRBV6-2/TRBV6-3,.,TGTGCCAGCAGCCGCTGGGCAAAGTCAGGGTTACGGGAGACCCAGTACTTC,CASSRWAKSGLRETQYF
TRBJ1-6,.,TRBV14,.,TGTGCCAGCAGCCAATCGGGAGTTGATAATTCACCCCTCCACTTT,CASSQSGVDNSPLHF
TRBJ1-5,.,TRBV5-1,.,TGCGCCAGCAGCTTGGGGGGGGGCAATCAGCCCCAGCATTTT,CASSLGGGNQPQHF
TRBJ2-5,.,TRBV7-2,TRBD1,TGTGCCAGCAGCTTTGACAGGGGTAGCGCGACCCAGTACTTC,CASSFDRGSATQYF
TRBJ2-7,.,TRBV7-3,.,TGTGCCAGCAGCTTAGGTTACGGGAGCTCCTACGAGCAGTACTTC,CASSLGYGSSYEQYF
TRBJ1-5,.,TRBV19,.,TGTGCCAGTAGTATAGTAAGACAGAGCAATCAGCCCCAGCATTTT,CASSIVRQSNQPQHF
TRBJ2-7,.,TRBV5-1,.,TGCGCCAGCAGCTTGGCACAGCTTTACGAGCAGTACTTC,CASSLAQLYEQYF
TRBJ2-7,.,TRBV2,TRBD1,TGTGCCAGCACCCGGGACAGGGGTCTGGGCGAGCAGTACTTC,CASTRDRGLGEQYF
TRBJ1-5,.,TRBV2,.,TGTGCCAGCAGTCCCGACAGAGCGCCCCATCAGCCCCAGCATTTT,CASSPDRAPHQPQHF
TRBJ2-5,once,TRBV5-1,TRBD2,TGCGCCAGCAGCTTTTTGCGGGGGGAGAGGGAGACCCAGTACTTC,CASSFLRGERETQYF
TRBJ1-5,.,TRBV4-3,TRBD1,TGCGCCAGCAGCCAAGGGGGGACAGGTCACCAGCCCCAGCATTTT,CASSQGGTGHQPQHF
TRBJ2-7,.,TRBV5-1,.,TGCGCCCGCAGCGCGGGCCAGGGGGCGCGGGGGGGGTTGCAGTACTTC,CARSAGQGARGGLQYF
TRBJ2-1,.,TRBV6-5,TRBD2,TGTGCCAGCAGTCTGGGACTAGCGGGGGTTAATGAGCAGTTCTTC,CASSLGLAGVNEQFF